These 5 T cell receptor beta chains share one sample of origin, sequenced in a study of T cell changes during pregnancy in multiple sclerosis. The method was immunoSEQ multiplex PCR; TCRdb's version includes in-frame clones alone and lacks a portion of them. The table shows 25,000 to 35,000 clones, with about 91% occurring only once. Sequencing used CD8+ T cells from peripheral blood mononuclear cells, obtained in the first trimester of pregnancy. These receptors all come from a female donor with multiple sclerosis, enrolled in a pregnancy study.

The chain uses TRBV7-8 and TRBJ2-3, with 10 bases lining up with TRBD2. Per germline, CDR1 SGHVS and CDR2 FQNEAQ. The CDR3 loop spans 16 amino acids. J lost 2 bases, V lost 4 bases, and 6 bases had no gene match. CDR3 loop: CASSSLAGGTTDTQYF. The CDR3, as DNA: TGTGCCAGCAGCTCCTTAGCGGGGGGAACCACAGATACGCAGTATTTT.

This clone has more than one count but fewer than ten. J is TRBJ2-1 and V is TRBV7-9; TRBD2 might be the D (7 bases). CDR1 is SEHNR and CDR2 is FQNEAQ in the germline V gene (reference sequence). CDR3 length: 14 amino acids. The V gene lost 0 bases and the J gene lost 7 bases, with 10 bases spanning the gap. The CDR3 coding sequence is TGTGCCAGCAGCTTAGCGGGGGGGCAAAATGAGCAGTTCTTC. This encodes CASSLAGGQNEQFF.

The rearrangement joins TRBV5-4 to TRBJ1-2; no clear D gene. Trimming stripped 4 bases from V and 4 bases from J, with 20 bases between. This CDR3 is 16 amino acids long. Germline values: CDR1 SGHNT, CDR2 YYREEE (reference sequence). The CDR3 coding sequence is TGTGCCAGCAGCCCCAGACTGCTGGCGGGCGGCTATGGCTACACCTTC. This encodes CASSPRLLAGGYGYTF.

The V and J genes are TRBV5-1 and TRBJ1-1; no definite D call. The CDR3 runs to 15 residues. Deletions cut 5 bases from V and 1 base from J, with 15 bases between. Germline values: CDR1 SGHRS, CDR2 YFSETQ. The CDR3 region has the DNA TGCGCCAGCAGTTTAAACAGCAACCCGAACACTGAAGCTTTCTTT. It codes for CASSLNSNPNTEAFF.

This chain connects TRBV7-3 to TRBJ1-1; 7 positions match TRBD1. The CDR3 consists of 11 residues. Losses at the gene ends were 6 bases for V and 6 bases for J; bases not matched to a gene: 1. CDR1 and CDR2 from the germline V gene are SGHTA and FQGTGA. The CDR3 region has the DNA TGTGCCAGCAGTCAGGGGGCTGAAGCTTTCTTT. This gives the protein CASSQGAEAFF.